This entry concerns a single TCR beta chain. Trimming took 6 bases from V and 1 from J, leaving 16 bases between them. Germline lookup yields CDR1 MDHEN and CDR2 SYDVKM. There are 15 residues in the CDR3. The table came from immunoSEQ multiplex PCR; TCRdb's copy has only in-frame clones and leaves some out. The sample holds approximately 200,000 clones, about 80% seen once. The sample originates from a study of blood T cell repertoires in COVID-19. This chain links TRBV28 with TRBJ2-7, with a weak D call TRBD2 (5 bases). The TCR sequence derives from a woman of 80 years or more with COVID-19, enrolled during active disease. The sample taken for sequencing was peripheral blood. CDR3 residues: CASRPGNRGSYEQYF. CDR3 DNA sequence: TGTGCCAGCAGGCCCGGCAACCGGGGTTCCTACGAGCAGTACTTC.